Listed below are T cell receptor beta chains from one sample, sequenced in a study of read filtering for tumor transcriptome and immune sequencing. MiXCR, applied by TCRdb to the reads, yields one record per CDR3 protein. The sample lists roughly 130,000 distinct CDR3 sequences, over 10% occurring once. Sequenced sample: a population of CD138-negative cells sorted from bone marrow. These receptors all come from a donor at least 40 years old with multiple myeloma. The CDR3 runs from the conserved cysteine through the conserved F or W. A D gene is named only where the DNA matches it firmly. Clone size is stated in some rows and not others, as once, few, many or a class when expanded.

v_gene	j_gene	d_gene	abundance	CDR3nt	CDR3aa
TRBV29-1	TRBJ2-5	.	many	TGCAGCGTTGACGTGGCGGGCCTCGGGGCCCAGTACTTC	CSVDVAGLGAQYF
TRBV30	TRBJ1-1	.	many	TGTGCCTGGAGTACGCTCTTGAGGGGTGAAGCTTTCTTT	CAWSTLLRGEAFF
TRBV6-2/TRBV6-3	TRBJ2-1	.	many	TGTGCCAGCTACCGACTTGGGTACAATGAGCAGTTCTTC	CASYRLGYNEQFF
TRBV4-1	TRBJ1-2	.	many	TGCGCCAGCAGCCAAGATAGGGGCTGGGATAACTATGGCTACACCTTC	CASSQDRGWDNYGYTF
TRBV12-3/TRBV12-4	TRBJ1-1	.	many	TGTGCCAGCATGTTGGAGCCCTCCACTGAAGCTTTCTTT	CASMLEPSTEAFF
TRBV20-1	TRBJ2-7	.	many	TGCAGTGTTCGCCCCCCGGGGACCGCACACTACGAGCAGTACTTC	CSVRPPGTAHYEQYF
TRBV6-6	TRBJ2-5	.	many	TGTGCCAGCAGTCCAACTATACAAGAGACCCAGTACTTC	CASSPTIQETQYF
TRBV20-1	TRBJ2-3	TRBD2	many	TGCAGTGCCGGGACTAGCGGGGGGGTATTTACGCAGTATTTT	CSAGTSGGVFTQYF
TRBV29-1	TRBJ1-1	.	many	TGCAGCGTTGAAGAGTATGAGAACACTGAAGCTTTCTTT	CSVEEYENTEAFF
TRBV19	TRBJ1-4	.	many	TGTGCCAGTAGTTGGGGAACAACTAATGAAAAACTGTTTTTT	CASSWGTTNEKLFF
TRBV11-2	TRBJ2-1	TRBD2	many	TGTGCCAGCACCGACAAGGGGACTAGCGGGGCGGAGCAGTTCTTC	CASTDKGTSGAEQFF
TRBV7-9	TRBJ2-1	.	many	TGTGCCAGCAGCCCTAGCGTTGAGCAGTTCTTC	CASSPSVEQFF
TRBV5-1	TRBJ2-7	TRBD2	few	TGCGCCAGCAGCATGAGCGGGAGCTTATCCTACGAGCAGTACTTC	CASSMSGSLSYEQYF
TRBV7-6	TRBJ2-7	.	.	TGTGCCAGCAGTTTAATCCCGGGGGCGCTCCCCTACGAGCAGTACTTC	CASSLIPGALPYEQYF
TRBV11-1	TRBJ1-1	.	many	TGTGCCAGCAGCTTAGCGCTAGGGGAGGTCACTGAAGCTTTCTTT	CASSLALGEVTEAFF
TRBV12-3/TRBV12-4	TRBJ1-1	TRBD1	many	TGTGCCAGCAGTTCTCACGGACAGGGGAACACTGAAGCTTTCTTT	CASSSHGQGNTEAFF